This note documents a single T cell receptor (beta chain) sequence. This clone's antigen is unknown. One junction end does not reproduce the germline sequence, and a read error may be involved. TCR beta CDR3 regions were amplified from RNA transcripts for repertoire sequencing. The first round of RT-PCR was done with HTBI primers and the Qiagen OneStep RT-PCR kit, and was followed by a second round of multiplex PCR, then size selection and purification. The libraries underwent paired-end sequencing with 100 bp reads on an Illumina HiSeq2000. Per the source publication's procedure: SOAPnuke was used to process the reads, throwing out any read that had adapters, had uncalled bases, had a mean Phred below 15, or lacked an exact constant-primer or identifier match. COPE v1.2.5 was used to merge high-quality paired reads. Unique nucleotide sequences were defined as clonotypes and aligned to IMGT TRB V, D and J references using MiTCR v1.1. The analysis was limited to V-J combinations with a frequency above 0.0001, which together covered approximately 99% of the repertoires. For each V-J combination, a TCR clonal expansion and chaos score was defined as the ratio of F50 clonal expansion to chaos observed in the TCRdist matrix. Features were reduced by Welch's t-statistics and random forest to approximately 12 V-J combinations, which fed a naive Bayes classifier. The similarity between thyroid and blood repertoires was quantified using the Morisita-Horn index. TCRdb ran its own pipeline on the public reads, namely fastp trimming at Q25 and MiXCR clone calling, and kept in-frame beta chains. Rows with one shared CDR3 protein collapse into an entry with the most common genes and DNA. These V and J calls are TCRdb output, not the study's own analysis. Counted in this sample were approximately 700,000 distinct CDR3 sequences; 40% of them appeared once. The ten largest account for approximately 43% of the sample.

CDR1 and CDR2 are drawn from the germline V gene: SNHLY, FYNNEI. Spanning cysteine to phenylalanine, the CDR3 consists of 14 amino acids. The DNA shown is the 42-base CDR3, in frame from base 1. The record originates from a study of Graves' ophthalmopathy and Graves' hyperthyroidism (dated by TCRdb to 2017 to 2018). For context, the study as a whole: Peripheral blood was collected at initial diagnosis, before any treatment. In over 5 hyperthyroidism patients, the T-cell repertoires found in thyroid tissue were compared with those found in blood. To explore V-J signatures that distinguish ophthalmopathy from hyperthyroidism, a discovery set of more than 90 patients was enrolled, made up of 43 with ophthalmopathy and 57 with stable hyperthyroidism. In total, 120 to 150 blood samples were TCR-sequenced: fewer than 50 ophthalmopathy, some 75 hyperthyroidism and about 17 hyperthyroidism-to-ophthalmopathy patients. TCR beta repertoire signatures were used to distinguish Graves' ophthalmopathy from Graves' hyperthyroidism and to predict progression to ophthalmopathy. Following sampling, methimazole starting at 30 mg daily was administered to hyperthyroidism patients, and high-dose intravenous methylprednisolone was administered to ophthalmopathy patients. An independent validation cohort was composed of fewer than 20 hyperthyroidism patients and 15 to 17 patients who later progressed from hyperthyroidism to ophthalmopathy.

Paper-wide results and their limitations: In validation, the model predicted ophthalmopathy progression with about 70% sensitivity and approximately 75% specificity; roughly 11 predicted patients were CT-confirmed with GO in a median of approximately 6.5 months. Ophthalmopathy was separated from stable hyperthyroidism by the 13-signature model with about 85% sensitivity and around 81% specificity in cross-validation and with 80%/75% in the test set. Most expanded thyroid clonotypes with a frequency above 0.001 also appeared in blood, which suggests that blood repertoires may reflect the immune response in the thyroid. No statistical method was used to set the sample size in advance, and the investigators knew which group each participant was assigned to.

Ophthalmopathy patients had moderately to severely active disease, Clinical Activity Score of at least 3, NOSPECS grade of at least 4, and disease duration under 3 months. Patients with other autoimmune diseases, uncontrolled infections, pregnancy or lactation were excluded. Diagnosis relied on clinical symptoms, serum thyroxine, TRAb, thyroid ultrasound and orbital computed tomography. Ficoll-Paque density gradient centrifugation was used to isolate PBMCs from around 10 ml of fresh peripheral blood. Total RNA was extracted using Trizol reagent, and RNA quality was checked on an Agilent 2100 Bioanalyzer.

Specimen: peripheral blood. The chain is made from TRBV2 and TRBJ1-1, with TRBD1 matching 8 junction bases. This clonotype originated in an adult man with Graves' ophthalmopathy. The CDR3 in this case is CASSPGQVFGEAFF. The nucleotide sequence reads TGCGCCAGCAGCCCGGGACAGGTATTTGGTGAAGCTTTCTTT.